This T cell receptor beta chain came from a study of spatial heterogeneity in lung cancer. Background on the study: The count of detected beta-chain sequences consistently exceeded that of alpha-chain sequences. Whole-study findings and limits: Within tumors, counts of expanded alpha and beta TCRs tracked tumor mutation counts.

Time point given: sample taken at primary tumor resection. In its sample, this clonotype was seen many times. Its antigen is still unknown. TCRdb independently ran MiXCR on the 5' RACE reads; one entry per CDR3 protein. The table shows 20,000 to 30,000 distinct CDR3 sequences, with around 10% occurring only once. The starting material was lung tumor tissue, obtained at surgery. The receptor was isolated from a male donor with early-stage non-small cell lung cancer.

The CDR3 here is CASSQGTRTGELFF. The CDR3 nucleotides are TGCGCCAGCAGCCAAGGAACAAGAACCGGGGAGCTGTTTTTT. The chain is built from TRBV4-1 and TRBJ2-2; D not certain. CDR1 is MGHRA and CDR2 is YSYEKL in the germline V gene. The CDR3 covers 14 residues. V was cut by 1 base and J by 5 bases, with 8 bases left in between.